This T cell receptor beta chain was documented in a study of CD8 T cells in ankylosing spondylitis. Findings and caveats of the study: Reported data indicate significant enrichment of disease-linked clones within matched ankylosing spondylitis synovial fluid.

With respect to this clonotype: The antigen remains undetermined.

TCRdb independently ran MiXCR on the 5' RACE reads; one entry per CDR3 protein. The table shows about 24,000 distinct CDR3 sequences, with roughly 17% occurring only once. The length of the CDR3 is 14 residues. The V gene's germline CDR1 is MDHEN and CDR2 SYDVKM. J gave up 4 bases and V 8 bases, and 9 bases lay outside the gene matches. Sequencing was carried out using blood. The TCR comes from a male donor with ankylosing spondylitis or in good health (not recorded which). The chain combines TRBV28 with TRBJ2-3, with 7 positions matching TRBD2. DNA for the CDR3: TGTGCCAGCCGAGGTGGGGGGGAAGCAGATACGCAGTATTTT. Amino acids: CASRGGGEADTQYF.